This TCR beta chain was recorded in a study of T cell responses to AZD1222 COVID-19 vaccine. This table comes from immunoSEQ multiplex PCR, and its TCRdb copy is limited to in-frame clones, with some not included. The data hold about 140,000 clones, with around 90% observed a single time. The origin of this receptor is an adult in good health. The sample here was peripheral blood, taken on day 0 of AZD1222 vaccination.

This CDR3 reads CASSADLYRGRELGSPLHF. The DNA for the CDR3 is TGTGCCAGCAGTGCGGACCTTTACAGGGGCCGGGAGTTGGGTTCACCCCTCCACTTT. V gene TRBV6-1 combines with J gene TRBJ1-6, with 7 bases that match TRBD1. This CDR3 spans 19 amino acids. The V gene end was trimmed by 4 bases and the J gene end by 9 bases; junction bases not matched to a gene: 21. CDR1 and CDR2 (germline): MNHNS, SASEGT.